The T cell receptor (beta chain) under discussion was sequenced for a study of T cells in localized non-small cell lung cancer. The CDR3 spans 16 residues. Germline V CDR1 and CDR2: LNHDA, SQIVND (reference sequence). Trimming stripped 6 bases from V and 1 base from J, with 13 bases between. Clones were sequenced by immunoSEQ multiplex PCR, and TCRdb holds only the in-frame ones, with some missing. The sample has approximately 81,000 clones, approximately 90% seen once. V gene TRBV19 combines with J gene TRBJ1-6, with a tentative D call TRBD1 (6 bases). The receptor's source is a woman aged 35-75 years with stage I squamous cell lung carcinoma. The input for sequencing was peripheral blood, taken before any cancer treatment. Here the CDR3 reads CASSSYRASYNSPLHF. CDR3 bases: TGTGCCAGTAGCTCTTACAGGGCATCCTATAATTCACCCCTCCACTTT.